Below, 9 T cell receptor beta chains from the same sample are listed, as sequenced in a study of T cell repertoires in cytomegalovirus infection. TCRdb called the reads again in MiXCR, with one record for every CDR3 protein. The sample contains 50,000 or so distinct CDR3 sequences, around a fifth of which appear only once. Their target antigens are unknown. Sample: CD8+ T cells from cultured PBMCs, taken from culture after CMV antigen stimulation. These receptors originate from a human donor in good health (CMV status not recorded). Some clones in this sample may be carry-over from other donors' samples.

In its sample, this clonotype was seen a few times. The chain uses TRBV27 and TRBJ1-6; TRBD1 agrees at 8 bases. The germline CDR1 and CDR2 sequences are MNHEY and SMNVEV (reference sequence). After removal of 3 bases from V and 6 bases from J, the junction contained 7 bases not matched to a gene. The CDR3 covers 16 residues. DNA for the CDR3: TGTGCCAGCAGTTTCCCTCGGACAGGGCCTAATTCACCCCTCCACTTT. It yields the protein CASSFPRTGPNSPLHF.

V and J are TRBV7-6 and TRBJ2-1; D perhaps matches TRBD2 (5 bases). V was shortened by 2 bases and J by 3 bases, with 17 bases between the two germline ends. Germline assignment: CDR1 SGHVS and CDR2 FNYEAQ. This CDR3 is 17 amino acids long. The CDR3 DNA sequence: TGTGCCAGCAGCTTAATACCCTCGTCGGGGTTCTACAATGAGCAGTTCTTC. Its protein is CASSLIPSSGFYNEQFF.

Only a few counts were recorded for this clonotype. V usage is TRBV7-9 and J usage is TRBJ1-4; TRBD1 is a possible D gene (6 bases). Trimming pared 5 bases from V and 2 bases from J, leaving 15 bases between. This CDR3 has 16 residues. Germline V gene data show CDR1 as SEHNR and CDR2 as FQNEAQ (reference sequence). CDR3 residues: CASSTRGLATNEKLFF. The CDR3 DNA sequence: TGTGCCAGCAGCACCCGGGGGCTGGCGACTAATGAAAAACTGTTTTTT.

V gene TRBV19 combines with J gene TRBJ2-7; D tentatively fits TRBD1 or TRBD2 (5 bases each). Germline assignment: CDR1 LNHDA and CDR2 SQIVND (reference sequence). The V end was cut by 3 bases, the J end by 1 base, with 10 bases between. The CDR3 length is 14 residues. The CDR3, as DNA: TGTGCCAGTAGTATCCGGGACGGTTCCTACGAGCAGTACTTC. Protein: CASSIRDGSYEQYF.

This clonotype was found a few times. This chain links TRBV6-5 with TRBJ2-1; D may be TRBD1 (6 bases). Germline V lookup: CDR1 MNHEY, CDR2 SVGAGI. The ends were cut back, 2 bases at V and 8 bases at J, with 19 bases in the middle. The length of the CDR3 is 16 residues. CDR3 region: CASSYRQDWAWDEQFF. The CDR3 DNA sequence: TGTGCCAGCAGTTACCGACAGGATTGGGCTTGGGATGAGCAGTTCTTC.

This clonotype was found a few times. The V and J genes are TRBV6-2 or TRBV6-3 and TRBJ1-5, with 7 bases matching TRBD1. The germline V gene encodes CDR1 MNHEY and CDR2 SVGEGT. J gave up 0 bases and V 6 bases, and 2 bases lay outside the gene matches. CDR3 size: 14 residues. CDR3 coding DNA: TGTGCCAGCAGAGGACAGGATAGCAATCAGCCCCAGCATTTT. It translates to CASRGQDSNQPQHF.

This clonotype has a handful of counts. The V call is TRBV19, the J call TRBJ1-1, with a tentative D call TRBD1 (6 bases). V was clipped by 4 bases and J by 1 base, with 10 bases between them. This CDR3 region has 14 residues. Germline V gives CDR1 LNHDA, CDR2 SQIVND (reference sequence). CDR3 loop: CASSTPTGNTEAFF. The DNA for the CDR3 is TGTGCCAGTAGTACCCCGACAGGGAACACTGAAGCTTTCTTT.

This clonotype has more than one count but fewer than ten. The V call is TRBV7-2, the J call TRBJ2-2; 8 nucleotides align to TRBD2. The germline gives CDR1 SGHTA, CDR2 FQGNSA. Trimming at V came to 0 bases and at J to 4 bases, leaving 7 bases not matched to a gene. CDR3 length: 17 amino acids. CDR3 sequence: CASSLAPIAGPTGELFF. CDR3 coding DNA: TGTGCCAGCAGCTTAGCGCCGATAGCGGGACCCACCGGGGAGCTGTTTTTT.

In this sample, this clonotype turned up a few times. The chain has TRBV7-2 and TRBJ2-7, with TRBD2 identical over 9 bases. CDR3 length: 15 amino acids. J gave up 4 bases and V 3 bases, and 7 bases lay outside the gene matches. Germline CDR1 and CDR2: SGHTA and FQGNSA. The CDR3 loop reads CASSFNAGGRYEQYF. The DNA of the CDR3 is TGTGCCAGCAGCTTCAACGCGGGAGGGCGTTACGAGCAGTACTTC.